This T cell receptor beta chain was captured in a study of T cell repertoires in cytomegalovirus infection. At the level of the study: Public TCR beta signature analysis indicated the presence of both CMV infection and matching HLA type. Study-wide results and caveats: Carriers of CMV and the relevant HLA type were discriminated by public TCR beta frequency. HLA-C-restricted TCR beta clonotypes specific for CMV led the ex vivo response.

MiXCR, applied by TCRdb to the reads, yields one record per CDR3 protein. Among around 300,000 distinct CDR3 sequences listed, around 25% were seen once. This clonotype was found a few times. Its target is unknown. V lost 0 bases to trimming and J lost 6 bases, with 12 bases between them. Per the germline V gene, CDR1 is ENHRY and CDR2 is SYGVKD. The CDR3 contains 15 residues. Sequencing input: PBMCs. This TCR was recovered from a human donor in good health (CMV status not recorded). Some clones in this sample may be carry-over from other donors' samples. The chain has TRBV10-3 and TRBJ2-4; weak D call: TRBD2 (6 bases). CDR3 loop: CAISESRQGGNIQYF. CDR3 coding DNA: TGTGCCATCAGTGAGTCACGGCAGGGAGGAAACATTCAGTACTTC.